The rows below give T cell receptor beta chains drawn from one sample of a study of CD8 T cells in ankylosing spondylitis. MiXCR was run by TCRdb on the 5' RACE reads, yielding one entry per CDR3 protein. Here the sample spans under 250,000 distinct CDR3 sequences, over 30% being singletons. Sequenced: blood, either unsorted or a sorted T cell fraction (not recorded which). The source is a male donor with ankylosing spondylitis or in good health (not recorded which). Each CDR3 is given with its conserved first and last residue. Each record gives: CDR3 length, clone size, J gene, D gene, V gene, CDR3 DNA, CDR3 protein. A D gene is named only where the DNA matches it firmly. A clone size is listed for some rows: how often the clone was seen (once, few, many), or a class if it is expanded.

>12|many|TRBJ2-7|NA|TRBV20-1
TGCAGTGCCATCGCCGGGGCCTACGAGCAGTACTTC
CSAIAGAYEQYF
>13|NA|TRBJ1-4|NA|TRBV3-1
TGTGCCACCCAACGGGGTGAAAATGAAAAACTGTTTTTT
CATQRGENEKLFF
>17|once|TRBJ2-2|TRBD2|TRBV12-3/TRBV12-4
TGTGCCAGCAGGTCTTCAGCGGGGGGTCTGATCACCGGGGAGCTGTTTTTT
CASRSSAGGLITGELFF
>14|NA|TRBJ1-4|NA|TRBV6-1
TGTGCCAGCAGCCGACAGGACCTAAATGAAAAACTGTTTTTT
CASSRQDLNEKLFF
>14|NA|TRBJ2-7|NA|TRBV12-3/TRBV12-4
TGTGCCAGCAGTTCGCTGAGGGCGGGCTACGAGCAGTACTTC
CASSSLRAGYEQYF
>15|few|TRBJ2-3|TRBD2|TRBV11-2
TGTGCCAGCAGCTCGAGCGGGGTTAGCACAGATACGCAGTATTTT
CASSSSGVSTDTQYF
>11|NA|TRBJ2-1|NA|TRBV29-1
TGCAGCGTTGGAGCCCGGGGTGAGCAGTTCTTC
CSVGARGEQFF
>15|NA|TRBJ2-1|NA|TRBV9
TGTGCCAGCAGCGTCGAGGGCCGCCCCTACAATGAGCAGTTCTTC
CASSVEGRPYNEQFF
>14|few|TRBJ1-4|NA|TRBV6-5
TGTGCCAGCAGTTACTCGGGGAGGGGCGAAAAACTGTTTTTT
CASSYSGRGEKLFF
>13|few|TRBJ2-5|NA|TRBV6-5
TGTGCCAGCAGTTACGGGACGCAAGAGACCCAGTACTTC
CASSYGTQETQYF
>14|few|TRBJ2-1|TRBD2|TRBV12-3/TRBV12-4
TGTGCCAGCAGTTTAGCGGGGGAGGGGTATGAGCAGTTCTTC
CASSLAGEGYEQFF